The clone carrying this TCR beta chain has ten or more counts. This sample's time point: sample taken at primary tumor resection. The donor group consisted of over 55 patients who had untreated, early-stage non-small cell lung cancer. Sequencing was performed on whole RNA extracted from tumor and nontumor lung tissue, or from frozen PBMC, and the material was left unsorted. The CDR3 is made up of 14 amino acids. The V end lost 10 bases, the J end lost 2 bases, and 15 bases lay between the germline ends. CDR1 is ENHRY, CDR2 SYGVKD, per germline. The sample belongs to a study of spatial heterogeneity in lung cancer. Unique molecular identifiers tagged every individual TCR cDNA molecule. TCRdb processed the 5' RACE reads anew with MiXCR; each CDR3 protein has one entry. The table has 24,000 or so distinct CDR3 sequences, 7% seen once; the top ten hold roughly an eighth.

The chain recombines TRBV10-3 with TRBJ1-5; D might be TRBD1 (5 bases). The sample in question was PBMCs, obtained at surgery. This clonotype was sampled from a male donor with early-stage non-small cell lung cancer. As DNA, the CDR3 is TGTGCCACCGCCGTGACAGACGGCAATCAGCCCCAGCATTTT. This codes for CATAVTDGNQPQHF.